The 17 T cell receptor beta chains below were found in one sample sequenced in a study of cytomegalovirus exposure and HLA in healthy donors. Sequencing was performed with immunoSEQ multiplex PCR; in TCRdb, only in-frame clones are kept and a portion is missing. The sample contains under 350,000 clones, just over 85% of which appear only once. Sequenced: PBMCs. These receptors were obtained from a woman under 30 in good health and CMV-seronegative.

The CDR3 loop is CASSALQGASTEAFF. DNA of the CDR3: TGTGCCAGCAGTGCCCTCCAGGGGGCGAGCACTGAAGCTTTCTTT. The genes are TRBV6-1 and TRBJ1-1, with 8 bases lining up with TRBD1. The length of the CDR3 is 15 residues. Germline lookup yields CDR1 MNHNS and CDR2 SASEGT. Trimming took 4 bases from V and 4 from J; bases not matched to a gene: 8.

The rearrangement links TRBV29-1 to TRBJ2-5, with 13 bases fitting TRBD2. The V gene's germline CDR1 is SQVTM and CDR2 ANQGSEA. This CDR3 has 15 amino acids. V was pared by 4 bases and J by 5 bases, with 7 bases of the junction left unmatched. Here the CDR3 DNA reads TGCAGCGTTGGATACCGACTAGCGGGAGGTGAGACCCAGTACTTC. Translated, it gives CSVGYRLAGGETQYF.

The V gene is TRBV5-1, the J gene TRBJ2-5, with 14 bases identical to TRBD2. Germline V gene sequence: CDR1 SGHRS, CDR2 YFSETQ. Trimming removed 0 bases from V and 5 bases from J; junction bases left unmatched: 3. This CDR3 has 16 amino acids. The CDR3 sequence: CASSLGGTSGGETQYF. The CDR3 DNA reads TGCGCCAGCAGCTTGGGAGGGACTAGCGGGGGCGAGACCCAGTACTTC.

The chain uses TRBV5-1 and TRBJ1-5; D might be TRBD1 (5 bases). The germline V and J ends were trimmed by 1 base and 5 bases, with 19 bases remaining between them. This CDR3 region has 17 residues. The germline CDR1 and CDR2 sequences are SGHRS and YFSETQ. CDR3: CASSLLVDSPFHQPQHF. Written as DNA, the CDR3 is TGCGCCAGCAGCTTGTTAGTCGACAGCCCCTTCCATCAGCCCCAGCATTTT.

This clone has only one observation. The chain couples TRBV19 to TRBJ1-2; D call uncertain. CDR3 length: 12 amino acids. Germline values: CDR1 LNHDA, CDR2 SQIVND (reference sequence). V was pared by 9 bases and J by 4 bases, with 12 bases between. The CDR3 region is CASYRVPYGYTF. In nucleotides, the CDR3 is TGTGCCAGCTACCGGGTACCCTATGGCTACACCTTC.

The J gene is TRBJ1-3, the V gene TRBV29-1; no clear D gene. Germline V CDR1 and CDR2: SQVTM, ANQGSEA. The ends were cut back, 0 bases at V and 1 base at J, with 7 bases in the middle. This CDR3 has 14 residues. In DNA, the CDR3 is TGCAGCGTTGAAGACGGGGATTCTGGAAACACCATATATTTT. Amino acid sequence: CSVEDGDSGNTIYF.

CDR3 in amino acids: CASSPGGTAPPYGYTF. The DNA for the CDR3 is TGCGCCAGCAGTCCCGGGGGGACCGCTCCTCCTTATGGCTACACCTTC. The genes are TRBV4-1 and TRBJ1-2; tentatively, D is TRBD1 (5 bases). This CDR3 contains 16 residues. Germline CDR1 is MGHRA and CDR2 is YSYEKL. V lost 6 bases, J lost 5 bases, and 22 bases lay in between.

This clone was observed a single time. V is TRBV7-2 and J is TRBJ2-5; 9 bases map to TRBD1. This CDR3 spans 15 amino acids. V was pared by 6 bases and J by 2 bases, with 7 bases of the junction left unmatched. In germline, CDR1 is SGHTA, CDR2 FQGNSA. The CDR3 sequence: CASRLQGARQETQYF. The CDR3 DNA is TGTGCCAGCAGGCTACAGGGGGCGCGGCAAGAGACCCAGTACTTC.

CDR3 amino acids: CASSQERTLGNTIYF. The DNA for the CDR3 is TGTGCCAGCAGCCAAGAGAGAACGCTTGGAAACACCATATATTTT. The chain joins TRBV4-2 to TRBJ1-3, with unresolved D. Between the trimmed V and J ends, which lost 0 bases and 3 bases, there was a span of 9 bases. The CDR3 is 15 amino acids. CDR1 is LGHNA, CDR2 YNFKEQ, per germline.

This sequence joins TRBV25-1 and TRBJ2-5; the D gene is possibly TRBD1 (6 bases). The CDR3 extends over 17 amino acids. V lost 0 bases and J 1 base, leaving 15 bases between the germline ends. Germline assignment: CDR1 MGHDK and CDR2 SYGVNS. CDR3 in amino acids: CASSEYSRGGFQETQYF. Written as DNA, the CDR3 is TGTGCCAGCAGTGAATATAGCCGAGGGGGTTTCCAAGAGACCCAGTACTTC. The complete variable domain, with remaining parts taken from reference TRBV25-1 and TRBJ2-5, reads EADIYQTPRYLVIGTGKKITLECSQTMGHDKMYWYQQDPGMELHLIHYSYGVNSTEKGDLSSESTVSRIRTEHFPLTLESARPSHTSQYLCASSEYSRGGFQETQYFGPGTRLLVL.

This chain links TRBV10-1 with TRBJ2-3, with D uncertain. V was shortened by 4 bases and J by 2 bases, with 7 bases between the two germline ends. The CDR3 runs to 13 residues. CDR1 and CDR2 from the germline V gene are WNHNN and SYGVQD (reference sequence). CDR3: CASSGSDTDTQYF. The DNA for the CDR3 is TGCGCCAGCAGTGGTTCAGACACAGATACGCAGTATTTT.

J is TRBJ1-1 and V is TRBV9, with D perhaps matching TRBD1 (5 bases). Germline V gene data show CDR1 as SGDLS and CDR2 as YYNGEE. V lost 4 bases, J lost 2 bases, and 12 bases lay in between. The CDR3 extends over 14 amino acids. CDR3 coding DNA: TGTGCCAGCAGCTTGCATACAGGAAACACTGAAGCTTTCTTT. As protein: CASSLHTGNTEAFF.

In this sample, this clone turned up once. The CDR3 DNA is TGTGCCAGCAGTTCAGGGGGCTCGAACACTGAAGCTTTCTTT. Protein: CASSSGGSNTEAFF. The chain is built from TRBV28 and TRBJ1-1; 8 bases map to TRBD1. The trim removed 4 bases at V and 1 base at J, leaving 2 bases unmatched. CDR3 size: 14 residues. Per germline, CDR1 MDHEN and CDR2 SYDVKM.

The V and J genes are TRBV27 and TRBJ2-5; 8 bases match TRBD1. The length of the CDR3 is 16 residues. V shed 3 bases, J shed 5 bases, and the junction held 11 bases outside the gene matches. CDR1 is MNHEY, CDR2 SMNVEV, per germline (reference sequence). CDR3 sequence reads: CASSLRQGATRETQYF. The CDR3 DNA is TGTGCCAGCAGTTTGAGGCAGGGGGCGACCAGGGAGACCCAGTACTTC.

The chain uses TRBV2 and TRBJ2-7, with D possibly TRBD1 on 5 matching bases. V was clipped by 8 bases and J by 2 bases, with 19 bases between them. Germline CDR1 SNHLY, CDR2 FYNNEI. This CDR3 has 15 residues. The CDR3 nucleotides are TGTGCCAGCCAACGACTTAGGGGTCCCACCTACGAGCAGTACTTC. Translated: CASQRLRGPTYEQYF. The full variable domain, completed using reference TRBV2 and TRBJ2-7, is EPEVTQTPSHQVTQMGQEVILRCVPISNHLYFYWYRQILGQKVEFLVSFYNNEISEKSEIFDDQFSVERPDGSNFTLKIRSTKLEDSAMYFCASQRLRGPTYEQYFGPGTRLTVT.

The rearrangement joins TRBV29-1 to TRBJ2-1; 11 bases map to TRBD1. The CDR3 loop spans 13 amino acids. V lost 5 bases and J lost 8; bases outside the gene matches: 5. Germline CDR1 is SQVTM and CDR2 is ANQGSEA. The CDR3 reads CSVLGQGEDEQFF. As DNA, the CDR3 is TGCAGCGTTTTGGGACAGGGGGAGGATGAGCAGTTCTTC.

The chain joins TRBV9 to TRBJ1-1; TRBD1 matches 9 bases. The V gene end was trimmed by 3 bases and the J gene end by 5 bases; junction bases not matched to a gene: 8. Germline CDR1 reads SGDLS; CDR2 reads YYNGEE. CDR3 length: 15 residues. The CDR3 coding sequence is TGTGCCAGCAGCGGGCGACAGGGGGATTTAACTGAAGCTTTCTTT. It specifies CASSGRQGDLTEAFF.